Shown below are 5 T cell receptor beta chains from a single sample sequenced in a study of T cell responses to AZD1222 COVID-19 vaccine. The repertoire was sequenced with immunoSEQ multiplex PCR; TCRdb's copy has only in-frame clones and lacks some. The table shows 95,000 to 150,000 clones, with roughly 87% occurring only once. Here the sequenced sample was peripheral blood, taken on day 0 of AZD1222 vaccination. The source of these receptors is an adult in good health.

The V and J genes are TRBV7-3 and TRBJ1-2; weak D call: TRBD1 (6 bases). The V end lost 5 bases, the J end lost 5 bases, and 15 bases lay between the germline ends. The CDR3 runs to 14 residues. Germline lookup yields CDR1 SGHTA and CDR2 FQGTGA. CDR3 DNA sequence: TGTGCCAGCAGCCCTAGGGGGGCTAGTTATGGCTACACCTTC. Amino acids: CASSPRGASYGYTF.

The CDR3 DNA is TGTGCCAGCACCTCAGCCGGGCAGGACTATGGCTACACCTTC. As protein: CASTSAGQDYGYTF. The rearrangement uses TRBV28 and TRBJ1-2; D is uncertain. Trimming pared 7 bases from V and 3 bases from J, leaving 15 bases between. The CDR3 has 14 residues. CDR1 is MDHEN, CDR2 SYDVKM, per germline.

This chain links TRBV18 with TRBJ2-1; the D is unclear. CDR3 length: 15 residues. Germline assignment: CDR1 KGHSH and CDR2 LQKENI. V was trimmed by 4 bases and J by 8 bases, leaving 18 bases between them. CDR3 in DNA: TGTGCCAGCTCACAAGCTATTTCTATAGGGTATGAGCAGTTCTTC. Translated, it gives CASSQAISIGYEQFF.

V gene TRBV5-5 combines with J gene TRBJ2-2; possibly TRBD2 for D (5 bases). There are 13 residues in the CDR3. Germline loops: CDR1 SGHKS, CDR2 YYEKEE (reference sequence). Trimming stripped 5 bases from V and 8 bases from J, with 13 bases between. DNA for the CDR3: TGTGCCAGCAGGCCACTAGATGGAGGGGAGCTGTTTTTT. It encodes CASRPLDGGELFF. The complete variable domain, with remaining parts taken from reference TRBV5-5 and TRBJ2-2, reads DAGVTQSPTHLIKTRGQQVTLRCSPISGHKSVSWYQQVLGQGPQFIFQYYEKEERGRGNFPDRFSARQFPNYSSELNVNALLLGDSALYLCASRPLDGGELFFGEGSRLTVL.

This chain links TRBV6-5 with TRBJ2-1, with D unresolved. Trimming cost V 7 bases and J 2 bases, with 12 bases left between them. The CDR3 is 14 amino acids. Germline V gives CDR1 MNHEY, CDR2 SVGAGI. The CDR3 sequence is CASTPGPTYNEQFF. The CDR3 bases are TGTGCCAGCACTCCCGGTCCCACCTACAATGAGCAGTTCTTC.